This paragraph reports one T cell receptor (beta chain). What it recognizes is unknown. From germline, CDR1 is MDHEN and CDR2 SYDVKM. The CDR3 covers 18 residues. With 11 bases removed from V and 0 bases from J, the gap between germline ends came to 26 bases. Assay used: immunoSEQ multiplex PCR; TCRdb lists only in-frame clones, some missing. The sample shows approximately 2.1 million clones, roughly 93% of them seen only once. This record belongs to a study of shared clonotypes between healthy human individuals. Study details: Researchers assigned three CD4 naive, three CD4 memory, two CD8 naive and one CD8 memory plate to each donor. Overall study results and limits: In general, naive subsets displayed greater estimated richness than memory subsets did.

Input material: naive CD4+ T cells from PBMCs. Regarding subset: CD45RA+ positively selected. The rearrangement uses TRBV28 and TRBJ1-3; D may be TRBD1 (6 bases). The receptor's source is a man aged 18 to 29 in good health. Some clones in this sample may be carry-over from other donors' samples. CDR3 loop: CAALGVGGPKISGNTIYF. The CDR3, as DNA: TGTGCCGCCCTCGGTGTCGGGGGCCCCAAAATCTCTGGAAACACCATATATTTT.